This T cell receptor (beta chain) appears in the sequencing data of a study of low-dose radiotherapy and immunotherapy resistance in tumors. In the study overall: Across 26 weeks, 13 Gy in total went to Cohort 2, delivered as 1 Gy per fraction every two weeks. Ipilimumab 1 mg/kg every six weeks, together with nivolumab 240 mg every two weeks, was given intravenously to patients. The study administered intravenous cyclophosphamide at 200 mg/m2 every two weeks, one day ahead of radiation and immunotherapy.

With 3 bases removed from V and 4 bases from J, the gap between germline ends came to 18 bases. Germline-derived CDR1 and CDR2 are DFQATT and SNEGSKA (reference sequence). This CDR3 spans 15 amino acids. Alpha and beta chains were covered, as first-strand cDNA relied on TRAV- and TRBV-specific primers. TCRs underwent about 20 PCR cycles of amplification with a constant-region primer and V-primer adapter. In vitro transcription amplified isolated mRNA. TCRdb fed the reads into MiXCR, producing one record per CDR3 protein. The sample comprises 55,000 to 80,000 distinct CDR3 sequences, about 25% of which are singletons, and 6.6% rests with the top ten. Time point indicated: before trial treatment.

The receptor was derived from a male donor with rectosigmoid adenocarcinoma. Source: PBMCs, taken before treatment. V usage is TRBV20-1 and J usage is TRBJ2-5, with D possibly being TRBD2 (5 bases). CDR3 DNA: TGCAGTGCTAGGGTTCCCCTGAAAAGCGGAGAGACCCAGTACTTC. It yields the protein CSARVPLKSGETQYF.